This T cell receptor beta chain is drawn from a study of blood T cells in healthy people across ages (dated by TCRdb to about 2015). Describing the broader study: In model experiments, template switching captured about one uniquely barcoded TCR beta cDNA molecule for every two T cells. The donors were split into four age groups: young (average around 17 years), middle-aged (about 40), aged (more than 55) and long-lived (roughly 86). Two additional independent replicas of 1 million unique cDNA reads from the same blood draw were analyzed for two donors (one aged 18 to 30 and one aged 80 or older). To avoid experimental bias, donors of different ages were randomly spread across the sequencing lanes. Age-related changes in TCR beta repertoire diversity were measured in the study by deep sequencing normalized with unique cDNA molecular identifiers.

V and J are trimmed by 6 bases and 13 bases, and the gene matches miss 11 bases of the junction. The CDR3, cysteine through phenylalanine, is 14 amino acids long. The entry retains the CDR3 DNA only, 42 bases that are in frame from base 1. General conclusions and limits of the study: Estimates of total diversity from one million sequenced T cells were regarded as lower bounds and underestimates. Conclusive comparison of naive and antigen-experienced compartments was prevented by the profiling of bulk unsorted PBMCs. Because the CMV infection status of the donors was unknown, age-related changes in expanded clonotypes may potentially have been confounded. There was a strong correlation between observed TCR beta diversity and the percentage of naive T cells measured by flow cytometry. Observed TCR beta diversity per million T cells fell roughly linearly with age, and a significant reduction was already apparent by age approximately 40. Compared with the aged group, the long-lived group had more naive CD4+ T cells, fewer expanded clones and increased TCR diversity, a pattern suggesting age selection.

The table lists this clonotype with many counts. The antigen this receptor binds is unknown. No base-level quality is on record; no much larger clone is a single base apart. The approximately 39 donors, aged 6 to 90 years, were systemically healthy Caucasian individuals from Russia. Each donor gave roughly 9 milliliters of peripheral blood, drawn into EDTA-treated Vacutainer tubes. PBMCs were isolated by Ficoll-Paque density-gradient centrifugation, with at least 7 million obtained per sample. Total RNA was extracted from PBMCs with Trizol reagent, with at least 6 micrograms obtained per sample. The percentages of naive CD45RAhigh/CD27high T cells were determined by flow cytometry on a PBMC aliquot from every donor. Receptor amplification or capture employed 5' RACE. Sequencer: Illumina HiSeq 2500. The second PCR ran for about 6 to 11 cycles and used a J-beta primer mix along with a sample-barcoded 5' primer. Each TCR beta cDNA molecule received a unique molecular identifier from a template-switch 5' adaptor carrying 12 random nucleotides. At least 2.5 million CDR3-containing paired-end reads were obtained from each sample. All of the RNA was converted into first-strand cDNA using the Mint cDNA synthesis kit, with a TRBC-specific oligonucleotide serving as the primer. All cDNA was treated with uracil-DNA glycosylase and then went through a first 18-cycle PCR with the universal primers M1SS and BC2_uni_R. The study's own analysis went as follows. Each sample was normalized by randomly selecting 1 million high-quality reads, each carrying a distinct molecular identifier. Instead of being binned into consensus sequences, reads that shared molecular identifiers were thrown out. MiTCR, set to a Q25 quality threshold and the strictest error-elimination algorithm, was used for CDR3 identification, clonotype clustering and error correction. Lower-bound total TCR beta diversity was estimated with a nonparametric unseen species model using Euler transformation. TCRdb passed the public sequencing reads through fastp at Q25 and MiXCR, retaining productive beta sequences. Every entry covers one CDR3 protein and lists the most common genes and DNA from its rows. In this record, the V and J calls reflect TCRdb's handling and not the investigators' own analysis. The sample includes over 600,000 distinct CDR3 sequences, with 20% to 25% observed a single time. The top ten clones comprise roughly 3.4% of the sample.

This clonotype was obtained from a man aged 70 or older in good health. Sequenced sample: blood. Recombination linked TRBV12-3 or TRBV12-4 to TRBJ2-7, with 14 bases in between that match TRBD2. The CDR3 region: CASRRGLAGVSEYF. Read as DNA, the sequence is TGTGCCAGCAGAAGGGGACTAGCGGGAGTAAGTGAATACTTC.